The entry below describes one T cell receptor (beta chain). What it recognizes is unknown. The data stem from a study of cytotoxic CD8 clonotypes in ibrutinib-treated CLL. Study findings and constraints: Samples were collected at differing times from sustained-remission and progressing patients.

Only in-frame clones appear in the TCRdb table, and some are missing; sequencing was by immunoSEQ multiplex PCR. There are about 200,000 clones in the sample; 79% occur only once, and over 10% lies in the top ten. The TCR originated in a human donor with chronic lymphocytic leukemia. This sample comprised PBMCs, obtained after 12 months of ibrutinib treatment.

The DNA for the CDR3 is TGTGCCAGCAGTTTAGGAAGCGGGGGGGTAATAGATACGCAGTATTTT. Translated: CASSLGSGGVIDTQYF. The chain combines TRBV28 with TRBJ2-3, with 10 nucleotides matching TRBD2. The CDR3 is 16 residues long. The V segment lost 2 bases and the J segment 5 bases; nucleotides outside the gene matches: 7. Germline CDR1 reads MDHEN; CDR2 reads SYDVKM.